This passage covers 23 T cell receptor beta chains from one sample sequenced in a study of cytomegalovirus exposure and HLA in healthy donors. Assay: immunoSEQ multiplex PCR; the TCRdb copy retains only in-frame clones and omits some. The top ten clones hold approximately 8% of a sample with more than 110,000 clones, around 90% of them seen once. The specimen was PBMCs. Receptors originate from a woman aged 18 to 35 in good health and CMV-seropositive.

The V call is TRBV6-5, the J call TRBJ2-1, with 10 bases matching TRBD1. The CDR3 covers 15 residues. Unmatched junction bases numbered 12, after V lost 9 bases and J lost 7 bases. The germline CDR1 and CDR2 sequences are MNHEY and SVGAGI. The CDR3 sequence is CASYDSGQGKNEQFF. CDR3 nucleotide sequence: TGTGCCAGTTATGACTCGGGACAGGGGAAAAATGAGCAGTTCTTC.

The rearrangement joins TRBV12-5 to TRBJ2-5; D is unclear. Deletions cut 7 bases from V and 2 bases from J, with 11 bases between. The V gene's germline CDR1 is LGHNT and CDR2 FRNRAP. This CDR3 comprises 13 residues. The CDR3: CASAVERQETQYF. The CDR3, as DNA: TGTGCTAGTGCGGTCGAACGACAAGAGACCCAGTACTTC.

The V call is TRBV19, the J call TRBJ1-4; D is ambiguous. This CDR3 has 16 residues. V shed 2 bases and J shed 0 bases, with 10 bases lying between them. The germline CDR1 and CDR2 sequences are LNHDA and SQIVND (reference sequence). The CDR3 loop is CASSISREPTNEKLFF. The CDR3 DNA is TGTGCCAGTAGTATATCCCGGGAACCAACTAATGAAAAACTGTTTTTT.

The genes are TRBV4-1 and TRBJ2-1; possibly TRBD2 for D (6 bases). The germline CDR1 and CDR2 sequences are MGHRA and YSYEKL. V shed 2 bases and J shed 6 bases, with 14 bases lying between them. The CDR3 runs to 15 residues. The CDR3 DNA follows: TGCGCCAGCAGCCAACTGACTAGTTTCTCCAATGAGCAGTTCTTC. Encoded protein: CASSQLTSFSNEQFF.

This clone was detected once. This rearrangement joins TRBV6-5 to TRBJ2-7; tentative D call: TRBD2 (6 bases). Trimming cost V 0 bases and J 2 bases, with 11 bases left between them. Germline V CDR1 and CDR2: MNHEY, SVGAGI. The CDR3 is 15 residues long. CDR3 sequence: CASSYSSAGPYEQYF. In DNA form, the CDR3 reads TGTGCCAGCAGTTACTCGAGCGCGGGACCCTACGAGCAGTACTTC.

The chain has TRBV28 and TRBJ2-3, with TRBD2 matching over 10 bases. The germline gives CDR1 MDHEN, CDR2 SYDVKM. The V gene end was trimmed by 4 bases and the J gene end by 8 bases; junction bases not matched to a gene: 9. There are 15 residues in the CDR3. The CDR3 sequence: CASSSLAGGNPTQYF. CDR3 DNA sequence: TGTGCCAGCAGTTCGTTAGCGGGGGGCAACCCTACGCAGTATTTT.

The gene calls are TRBV19 and TRBJ1-5, with a tentative D call TRBD1 (6 bases). CDR3 length: 13 residues. Germline V gene lookup returns CDR1 LNHDA and CDR2 SQIVND (reference sequence). Trimming removed 5 bases from V and 7 bases from J, with 12 bases in between. CDR3 sequence reads: CASSYREEQPQHF. CDR3 DNA sequence: TGTGCCAGTAGTTACAGGGAAGAGCAGCCCCAGCATTTT.

The rearrangement links TRBV18 to TRBJ1-5, with 8 bases identical to TRBD1. CDR1 is KGHSH and CDR2 is LQKENI in the germline V gene. With 5 bases clipped from V and 4 bases from J, the junction kept 7 bases outside the gene matches. CDR3 length: 15 residues. Written as DNA, the CDR3 is TGTGCCAGCTCATCCCTGGGACAGGAGAATCAGCCCCAGCATTTT. Translated, it gives CASSSLGQENQPQHF.

This sequence joins TRBV29-1 and TRBJ2-1; a weak D match, TRBD2 (6 bases). Trimming took 7 bases from V and 3 from J, leaving 13 bases between them. CDR1 and CDR2 (germline): SQVTM, ANQGSEA. The length of the CDR3 is 13 residues. DNA of the CDR3: TGCAGCGCTCGGGAGACCCGCTACAATGAGCAGTTCTTC. Translated, it gives CSARETRYNEQFF.

This rearrangement joins TRBV4-2 to TRBJ1-2; TRBD1 agrees at 7 bases. Germline CDR1 reads LGHNA; CDR2 reads YNFKEQ. The CDR3 is made up of 15 amino acids. V was pared by 4 bases and J by 4 bases, with 9 bases of the junction left unmatched. The CDR3 sequence is CASSLPQTGIYGYTF. The CDR3 nucleotides are TGTGCCAGCAGCCTCCCGCAGACAGGGATCTATGGCTACACCTTC.

In its sample, this clone was seen a few times. This chain connects TRBV14 to TRBJ2-7; D is possibly TRBD1 (6 bases). Between the trimmed V and J ends, which lost 2 bases and 6 bases, there was a span of 17 bases. The CDR3 contains 15 residues. Looked up from germline, CDR1 is SGHDN and CDR2 is FVKESK. The CDR3 loop is CASSQTPTGGREQYF. CDR3 coding DNA: TGTGCCAGCAGCCAAACCCCGACAGGCGGGCGCGAGCAGTACTTC.

A remark on this clone: The junction and the germline gene differ at one end; a read error may be behind it. This rearrangement joins TRBV7-7 to TRBJ2-1, with 10 bases that match TRBD1. Germline V CDR1 and CDR2: SSHAT, FNYEAQ (reference sequence). This CDR3 has 16 residues. The CDR3 loop reads CASSQRQGAIRNEQFF. In nucleotides, the CDR3 is TGTGCTAGCAGCCAGAGACAGGGGGCGATTAGAAATGAGCAGTTCTTC.

This clone has only a few counts. This chain connects TRBV4-1 to TRBJ1-5; D is possibly TRBD1 (6 bases). Trimming pared 3 bases from V and 4 bases from J, leaving 10 bases between. Per the germline V gene, CDR1 is MGHRA and CDR2 is YSYEKL. The CDR3 contains 14 residues. DNA of the CDR3: TGCGCCAGCAGCCAGGAACAGGGAAATCAGCCCCAGCATTTT. This codes for CASSQEQGNQPQHF.

This clone was seen a handful of times. The chain is built from TRBV7-8 and TRBJ1-6; 10 bases are a match to TRBD1. The trim removed 3 bases at V and 6 bases at J, leaving 2 bases unmatched. Germline V gene sequence: CDR1 SGHVS, CDR2 FQNEAQ. The CDR3 sequence is 15 residues long. The CDR3 DNA reads TGTGCCAGCAGCTTGGACAGGGGGGTTAATTCACCCCTCCACTTT. It codes for CASSLDRGVNSPLHF. Filled out from reference TRBV7-8 and TRBJ1-6, the complete variable domain reads GAGVSQSPRYKVAKRGQDVALRCDPISGHVSLFWYQQALGQGPEFLTYFQNEAQLDKSGLPSDRFFAERPEGSVSTLKIQRTQQEDSAVYLCASSLDRGVNSPLHFGNGTRLTVT.

This rearrangement joins TRBV9 to TRBJ1-2, with 7 bases lining up with TRBD1. The germline V gene encodes CDR1 SGDLS and CDR2 YYNGEE. The CDR3 has 16 amino acids. Trimming at V came to 3 bases and at J to 3 bases, leaving 11 bases not matched to a gene. The CDR3 sequence: CASSGQGGTEHYGYTF. CDR3 bases: TGTGCCAGCAGCGGTCAGGGGGGTACCGAACACTATGGCTACACCTTC.

V and J are TRBV28 and TRBJ2-3, with D possibly TRBD1 on 5 matching bases. Germline CDR1 is MDHEN and CDR2 is SYDVKM. This CDR3 region has 11 residues. Trimming left V 7 bases short and J 5 bases short, with 7 bases between. CDR3 coding DNA: TGTGCCAGCATCCAGGGAGATACGCAGTATTTT. It yields the protein CASIQGDTQYF.

The rearrangement links TRBV29-1 to TRBJ2-7; TRBD1 agrees at 7 bases. Germline trimming cut 5 bases from V and 2 bases from J; bases unmatched to any gene: 3. This CDR3 is 12 amino acids long. Germline V lookup: CDR1 SQVTM, CDR2 ANQGSEA. The CDR3, as DNA: TGCAGCGTTACCGGGACAGCCTACGAGCAGTACTTC. Its protein product is CSVTGTAYEQYF.

J is TRBJ1-5 and V is TRBV4-3; 7 positions agree with TRBD1. This CDR3 contains 15 residues. V was clipped by 4 bases and J by 6 bases; unmatched bases: 9. Germline V gene lookup returns CDR1 LGHNA and CDR2 YSLEER. The CDR3: CASSPGSRGSQPQHF. CDR3 coding DNA: TGCGCCAGCAGCCCAGGATCCAGGGGGAGTCAGCCCCAGCATTTT.

The chain is built from TRBV18 and TRBJ1-2; D possibly corresponds to TRBD1 (6 bases). CDR1 is KGHSH, CDR2 LQKENI, per germline. V lost 2 bases and J lost 6, with 10 bases in between. This CDR3 spans 13 amino acids. DNA for the CDR3: TGTGCCAGCTCACCAAATCCAGGGGATGGCTACACCTTC. Amino acids: CASSPNPGDGYTF.

The chain couples TRBV15 to TRBJ1-2; 10 bases agree with TRBD1. The V and J ends lost 5 bases and 7 bases, in that order; junction bases with no gene match: 10. Germline V gives CDR1 LNHNV, CDR2 YYDKDF (reference sequence). The CDR3 is 15 residues long. The CDR3 sequence is CATSGLLTGGGGYTF. The CDR3 bases are TGTGCCACCAGCGGCCTTCTGACAGGGGGCGGTGGCTACACCTTC.

This rearrangement joins TRBV7-9 to TRBJ1-3, with D maybe TRBD1 (5 bases). The ends were cut back, 2 bases at V and 1 base at J, with 9 bases in the middle. CDR1 is SEHNR, CDR2 FQNEAQ, per germline (reference sequence). The CDR3 contains 15 residues. The CDR3 reads CASSLSAGSGNTIYF. DNA for the CDR3: TGTGCCAGCAGCTTATCGGCAGGGTCTGGAAACACCATATATTTT.

The chain links TRBV4-1 to TRBJ1-1; perhaps TRBD1 as D (6 bases). Germline V gene data show CDR1 as MGHRA and CDR2 as YSYEKL. The CDR3 is 16 amino acids. The V gene lost 3 bases and the J gene lost 4 bases, with 18 bases spanning the gap. The DNA for the CDR3 is TGCGCCAGCAGCCACCTCACGACAGGCCAGGGCACTGAAGCTTTCTTT. Its protein product is CASSHLTTGQGTEAFF.

This clone was seen just once. This chain joins TRBV6-1 and TRBJ2-7, with D maybe TRBD2 (6 bases). V was cut by 5 bases and J by 6 bases, with 20 bases left in between. This CDR3 region has 15 residues. The germline V gene encodes CDR1 MNHNS and CDR2 SASEGT. The CDR3 nucleotides read TGTGCCAGCAGTTTACGAAAGGAGGGTTCTGGCGAGCAGTACTTC. It specifies CASSLRKEGSGEQYF.